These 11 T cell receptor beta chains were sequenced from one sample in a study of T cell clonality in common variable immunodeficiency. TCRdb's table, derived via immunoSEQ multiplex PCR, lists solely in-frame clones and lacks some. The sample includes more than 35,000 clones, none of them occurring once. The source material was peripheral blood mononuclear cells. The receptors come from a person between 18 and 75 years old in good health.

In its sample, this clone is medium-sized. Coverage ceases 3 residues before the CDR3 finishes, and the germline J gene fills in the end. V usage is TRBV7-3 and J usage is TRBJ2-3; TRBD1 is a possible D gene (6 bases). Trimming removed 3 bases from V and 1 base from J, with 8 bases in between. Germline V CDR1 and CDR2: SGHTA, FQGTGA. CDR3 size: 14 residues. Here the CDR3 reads CASSFRGGTDTQYF. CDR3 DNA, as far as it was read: TGTGCCAGCAGCTTCAGGGGAGGCACAGATACG.

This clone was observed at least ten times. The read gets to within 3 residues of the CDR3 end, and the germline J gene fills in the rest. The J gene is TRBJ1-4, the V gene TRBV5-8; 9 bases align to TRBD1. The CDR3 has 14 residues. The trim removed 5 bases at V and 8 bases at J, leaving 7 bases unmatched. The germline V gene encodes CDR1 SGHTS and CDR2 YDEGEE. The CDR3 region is CASRDRGKGEKLFF. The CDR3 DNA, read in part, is TGTGCCAGCAGGGACAGGGGAAAAGGAGAAAAA.

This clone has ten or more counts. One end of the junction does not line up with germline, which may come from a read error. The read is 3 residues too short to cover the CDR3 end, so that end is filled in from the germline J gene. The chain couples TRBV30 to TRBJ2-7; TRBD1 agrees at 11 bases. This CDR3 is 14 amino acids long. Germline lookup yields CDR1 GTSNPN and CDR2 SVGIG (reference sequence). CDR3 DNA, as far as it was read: TGTACCTGGAGTGTAGGGACAGGGGGCTACGAG. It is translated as CTWSVGTGGYE. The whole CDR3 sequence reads CTWSVGTGGYEQYF.

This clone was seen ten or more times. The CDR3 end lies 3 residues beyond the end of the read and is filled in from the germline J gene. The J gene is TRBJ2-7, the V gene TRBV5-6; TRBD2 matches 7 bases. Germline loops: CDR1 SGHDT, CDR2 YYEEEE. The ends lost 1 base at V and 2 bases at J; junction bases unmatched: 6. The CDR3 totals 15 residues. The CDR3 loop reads CASSLLSSGPYEQYF. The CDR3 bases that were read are TGTGCCAGCAGCTTGTTGTCTAGCGGACCCTACGAG.

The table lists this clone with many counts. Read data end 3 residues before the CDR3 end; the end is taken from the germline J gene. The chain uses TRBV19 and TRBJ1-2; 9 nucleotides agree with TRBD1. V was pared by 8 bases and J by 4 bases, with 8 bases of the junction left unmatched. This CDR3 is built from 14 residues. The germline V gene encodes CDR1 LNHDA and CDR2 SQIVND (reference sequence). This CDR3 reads CASQIGTGIYGYTF. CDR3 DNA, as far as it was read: TGTGCCAGTCAAATCGGGACAGGGATCTATGGC.

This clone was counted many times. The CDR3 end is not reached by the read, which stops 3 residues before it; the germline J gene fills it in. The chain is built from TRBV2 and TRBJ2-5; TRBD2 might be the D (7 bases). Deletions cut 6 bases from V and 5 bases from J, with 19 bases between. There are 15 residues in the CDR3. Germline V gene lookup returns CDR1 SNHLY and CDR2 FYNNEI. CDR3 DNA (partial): TGTGCCAGCAGCTCGAGCCGGGGGGCCGGGGAGACC. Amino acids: CASSSSRGAGET. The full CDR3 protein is CASSSSRGAGETQYF.

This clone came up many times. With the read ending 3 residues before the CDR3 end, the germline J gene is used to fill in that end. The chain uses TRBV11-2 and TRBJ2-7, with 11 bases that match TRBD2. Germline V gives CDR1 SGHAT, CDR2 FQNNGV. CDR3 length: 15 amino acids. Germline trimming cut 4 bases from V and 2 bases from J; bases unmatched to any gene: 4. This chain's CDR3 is CASSYGTSGAYEQYF. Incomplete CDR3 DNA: TGTGCCAGCAGCTACGGGACTAGCGGCGCCTACGAG.

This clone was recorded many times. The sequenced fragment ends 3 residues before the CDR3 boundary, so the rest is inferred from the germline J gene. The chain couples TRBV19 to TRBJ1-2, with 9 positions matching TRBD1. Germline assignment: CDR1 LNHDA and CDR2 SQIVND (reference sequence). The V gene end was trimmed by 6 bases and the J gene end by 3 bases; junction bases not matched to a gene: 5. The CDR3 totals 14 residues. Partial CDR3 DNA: TGTGCCAGTAGCCGGGACAGGGTGGACTATGGC. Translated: CASSRDRVDYG. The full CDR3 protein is CASSRDRVDYGYTF.

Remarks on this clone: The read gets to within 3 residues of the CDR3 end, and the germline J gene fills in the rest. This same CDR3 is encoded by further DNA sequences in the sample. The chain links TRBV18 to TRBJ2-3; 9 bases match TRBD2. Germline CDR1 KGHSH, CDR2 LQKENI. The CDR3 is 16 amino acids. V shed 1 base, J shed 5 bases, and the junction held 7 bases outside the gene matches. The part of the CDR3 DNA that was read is TGTGCCAGCTCACCACTCGGCGGGGGGGGCAGAGATACG. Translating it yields CASSPLGGGGRDT. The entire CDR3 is CASSPLGGGGRDTQYF.

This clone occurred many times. The CDR3 spells CASSPGTYEQYF. CDR3 bases read: TGTGCCAGCAGCCCAGGGACCTACGAG. The chain combines TRBV11-3 with TRBJ2-7; the D gene is possibly TRBD1 (5 bases). The missing CDR3 end, 3 residues past where the read stops, is filled in from the germline J gene. The CDR3 has 12 residues. Germline values: CDR1 SGHNT, CDR2 YENEEA. V was clipped by 5 bases and J by 2 bases, with 7 bases between them.

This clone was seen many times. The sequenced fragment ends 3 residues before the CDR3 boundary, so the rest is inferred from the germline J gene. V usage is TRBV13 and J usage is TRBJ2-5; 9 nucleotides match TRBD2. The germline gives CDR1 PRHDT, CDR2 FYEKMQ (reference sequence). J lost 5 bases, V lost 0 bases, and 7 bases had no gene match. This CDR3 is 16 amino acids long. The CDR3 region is CASSLGRRGGRETQYF. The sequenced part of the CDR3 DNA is TGTGCCAGCAGCTTAGGGCGGCGGGGGGGCCGGGAGACC.